These 7 T cell receptor beta chains share one sample of origin, sequenced in a study. Adaptor-ligated barcode primers were used to amplify TRBV12-4/TRBJ1-2 clonotypes. TCRdb passed the multiplex PCR reads through MiXCR, listing each CDR3 protein once. This table holds roughly 2,400 distinct CDR3 sequences, 2% to 3% found once. The sorted Tregs were CD4+CD25+CD127-/low cells. The sample was tumor-infiltrating Tregs sorted from the breast tumor. The receptor set was obtained from a female donor with breast cancer.

This clonotype qualifies as medium-sized. This sequence joins TRBV12-3 or TRBV12-4 and TRBJ1-2, with D maybe TRBD1 (6 bases). Trimming shortened V by 7 bases and J by 5 bases, and 14 bases separated the two germline ends. The CDR3 length is 13 residues. This CDR3 reads CASTSGTIYGYTF. The CDR3 region has the DNA TGTGCCAGCACCTCGGGGACAATTTATGGCTACACCTTC.

This clonotype qualifies as medium-sized. The CDR3 DNA follows: TGTGCCAGCAGTCCGGGACAGGTGGGGTACGGCTACACCTTC. Residues: CASSPGQVGYGYTF. The gene calls are TRBV12-3 or TRBV12-4 and TRBJ1-2; TRBD1 aligns across 8 bases. This CDR3 has 14 amino acids. The ends lost 5 bases at V and 8 bases at J; junction bases unmatched: 10.

This clonotype is deemed medium-sized (0.01 to 0.1%). The chain links TRBV12-3 or TRBV12-4 to TRBJ1-2; no definite D call. Trimming removed 3 bases at V and 0 bases at J, with 11 bases between. This CDR3 region has 15 residues. The CDR3 coding sequence is TGTGCCAGCAGTTTTGACTCCAGGCCTAACTATGGCTACACCTTC. As protein: CASSFDSRPNYGYTF.

This clonotype counts as medium-sized. The chain joins TRBV12-3 or TRBV12-4 to TRBJ1-2; D ambiguous. V shed 6 bases and J shed 7 bases, with 15 bases lying between them. This CDR3 contains 13 residues. The CDR3 sequence: CASRPRGSAGYTF. The CDR3 DNA is TGTGCCAGCAGACCACGAGGGTCGGCTGGCTACACCTTC.

Within the sample, this clonotype is medium-sized. CDR3 sequence: CASSPEQGSYGYTF. CDR3 in DNA: TGTGCCAGCAGCCCCGAACAGGGGTCCTATGGCTACACCTTC. The rearrangement uses TRBV12-3 or TRBV12-4 and TRBJ1-2, with 7 bases identical to TRBD1. The length of the CDR3 is 14 residues. V shed 6 bases and J 4 bases; nucleotides not matched to a gene: 8.

By its share, this clonotype is medium-sized. This sequence joins TRBV12-3 or TRBV12-4 and TRBJ1-2, with D possibly TRBD1 on 5 matching bases. This CDR3 has 14 amino acids. V lost 2 bases to trimming and J lost 6 bases, with 13 bases between them. CDR3 in amino acids: CASSLRARADGYTF. CDR3 bases: TGTGCCAGCAGTTTAAGGGCCAGGGCGGATGGCTACACCTTC.

This clonotype qualifies as medium-sized. This rearrangement joins TRBV12-3 or TRBV12-4 to TRBJ1-2; D uncertain. The CDR3 runs to 14 residues. V was cut by 6 bases and J by 0 bases, with 11 bases left in between. CDR3 in DNA: TGTGCCAGCAGCTCGGACCGAGCTAACTATGGCTACACCTTC. It codes for CASSSDRANYGYTF.